A selection of T cell receptor beta chains follows, all from one sample in a study of blood T cell repertoires in COVID-19. Some clones are missing from TCRdb's copy, which holds only in-frame ones; the method was immunoSEQ multiplex PCR. This table holds roughly 150,000 clones, about 82% found once. The material sequenced was peripheral blood. These receptors came from a man in his forties or fifties with acute or convalescent COVID-19. Both conserved end residues are part of each CDR3. D genes are given only for firm matches. Part of the rows lack a size; the others show once, few, many or a class for expanded clones.

TRBJ1-6 TRBV19 once NA CASSPGGSLSPLHF TGTGCCAGTAGTCCCGGAGGGTCCTTGTCTCCCCTCCACTTT
TRBJ1-1 TRBV10-2 NA NA CASSEKYAISPNTEAFF TGCGCCAGCAGTGAGAAGTACGCGATCTCCCCAAACACTGAAGCTTTCTTT
TRBJ2-3 TRBV12-2 NA NA CASRFGQNFCGGTDTQYF TGTGCAAGTCGCTTCGGCCAGAATTTCTGCGGAGGAACAGATACGCAGTATTTT
TRBJ2-2 TRBV19 once NA CASSPAGPLAGELFF TGTGCCAGTAGTCCTGCGGGACCCCTCGCCGGGGAGCTGTTTTTT
TRBJ1-3 TRBV11-3 NA NA CASSLVGNTIYF TGTGCCAGCAGCTTAGTAGGAAACACCATATATTTT
TRBJ1-6 TRBV11-2 NA TRBD1 CASSLVGQGERSPLHF TGTGCCAGCAGCTTAGTTGGACAGGGGGAAAGGTCACCCCTCCACTTT
TRBJ1-6 TRBV6-1 few NA CASSEGGGRPSPLHF TGTGCCAGCAGTGAAGGGGGGGGCAGACCTTCACCCCTCCACTTT
TRBJ2-5 TRBV7-9 NA NA CASSRQVGETQYF TGTGCCAGCAGCCGACAGGTGGGAGAGACCCAGTACTTC
TRBJ1-6 TRBV7-3 NA NA CASSLGLDGSPLHF TGTGCCAGCAGCCTAGGTCTAGATGGTTCACCCCTCCACTTT
TRBJ1-3 TRBV10-3 NA NA CGYRSSGNTIYF TGTGGCTATCGGTCCTCTGGAAACACCATATATTTT
TRBJ1-1 TRBV5-8 NA NA CASKGEGNTEAFF TGTGCCAGCAAAGGTGAGGGGAACACTGAAGCTTTCTTT
TRBJ2-1 TRBV15 NA NA CATSRPGGSSYNEQFF TGTGCCACCAGCAGACCCGGGGGAAGCTCCTACAATGAGCAGTTCTTC
TRBJ2-2 TRBV5-8 NA TRBD1 CASSRDRGLAGELFF TGTGCCAGCAGCAGGGACAGGGGCTTAGCCGGGGAGCTGTTTTTT
TRBJ2-7 TRBV4-1 NA NA CASSQPWGAGVIFNYEQYF TGCGCCAGCAGCCAACCCTGGGGGGCGGGAGTAATTTTTAACTACGAGCAGTACTTC
TRBJ2-7 TRBV5-4 NA TRBD1 CASSLGDRAYEQYF TGTGCCAGCAGCTTAGGGGACAGAGCCTACGAGCAGTACTTC
TRBJ1-1 TRBV6-2/TRBV6-3 NA TRBD1 CASSRDRGMGEAFF TGTGCCAGCAGCCGGGACAGGGGGATGGGTGAAGCTTTCTTT
TRBJ1-1 TRBV11-2 NA TRBD1 CASSWTGATEAFF TGTGCCAGCAGCTGGACAGGGGCGACTGAAGCTTTCTTT
TRBJ1-5 TRBV7-8 NA NA CASSLGGGWASNQPQHF TGTGCCAGCAGCTTGGGGGGGGGTTGGGCCAGCAATCAGCCCCAGCATTTT
TRBJ2-1 TRBV20-1 NA NA CSAMAGYEQFF TGCAGTGCTATGGCCGGGTATGAGCAGTTCTTC
TRBJ2-6 TRBV28 once NA CASSLSGSTGANVLTF TGTGCCAGCAGTTTATCGGGGAGTACTGGGGCCAACGTCCTGACTTTC
TRBJ2-7 TRBV11-3 NA TRBD1 CASSLSYQDRGYEQYF TGTGCCAGCAGCTTATCGTATCAGGACAGGGGCTACGAGCAGTACTTC
TRBJ2-3 TRBV10-3 NA TRBD2 CAIRGSSGIDTDTQYF TGTGCCATCAGAGGATCTAGCGGGATAGACACAGATACGCAGTATTTT
TRBJ1-5 TRBV6-5 NA NA CASSRDGQGQPQHF TGTGCCAGCAGTCGGGACGGTCAGGGGCAGCCCCAGCATTTT
TRBJ2-2 TRBV24-1 NA NA CATSESSQGNTGELFF TGTGCCACCAGTGAATCGAGCCAGGGGAACACCGGGGAGCTGTTTTTT
TRBJ2-7 TRBV6-6 NA NA CASSYSGGTNYEQYF TGTGCCAGCAGTTACTCAGGGGGAACGAACTACGAGCAGTACTTC
TRBJ2-2 TRBV10-1 NA TRBD1 CASTRTGRNTGELFF TGCGCCAGCACGAGGACAGGGAGGAACACCGGGGAGCTGTTTTTT
TRBJ2-2 TRBV5-1 once NA CASSLLSRGELFF TGCGCCAGCAGCTTACTTTCACGCGGGGAGCTGTTTTTT
TRBJ1-4 TRBV19 NA TRBD1 CASSMLGQVRSSEKLFF TGTGCCAGTAGTATGCTCGGACAGGTCCGGTCAAGTGAAAAACTGTTTTTT
TRBJ2-1 TRBV27 once NA CASGAERRRNEQFF TGTGCCAGCGGAGCGGAGCGCCGAAGGAATGAGCAGTTCTTC
TRBJ1-5 TRBV6-5 NA TRBD1 CASETGGPVMAQHF TGTGCCAGCGAAACAGGGGGCCCCGTTATGGCCCAGCATTTT
TRBJ2-7 TRBV12-3/TRBV12-4 NA NA CASSSGHVYEQYF TGTGCCAGCAGTTCTGGCCATGTTTACGAGCAGTACTTC
TRBJ2-1 TRBV24-1 NA NA CATADSGTPYNEQFF TGTGCCACAGCTGACAGCGGGACACCGTACAATGAGCAGTTCTTC
TRBJ2-1 TRBV27 NA NA CAGSSPRSSYNEQFF TGTGCCGGCAGTTCCCCTAGGAGCTCCTACAATGAGCAGTTCTTC
TRBJ1-2 TRBV19 NA TRBD1 CASSSIYRGRGHGGYTF TGTGCCAGTAGTAGTATATATCGTGGCAGGGGGCATGGTGGCTACACCTTC
TRBJ2-3 TRBV11-3 NA TRBD2 CASAGGTDTQYF TGTGCCAGCGCGGGAGGCACAGATACGCAGTATTTT
TRBJ2-3 TRBV4-2 NA TRBD1 CASNPRTGTYSTDTQYF TGTGCCAGCAACCCTCGGACAGGGACTTATAGCACAGATACGCAGTATTTT
TRBJ2-5 TRBV7-9 NA TRBD1 CASSSTDRGWQETQYF TGTGCCAGCAGCTCGACCGACAGGGGGTGGCAGGAGACCCAGTACTTC
TRBJ2-3 TRBV9 NA TRBD1 CASSTWTGGTDTQYF TGTGCCAGCAGCACCTGGACAGGGGGCACAGATACGCAGTATTTT
TRBJ2-4 TRBV15 few NA CATSRDSRVGGGGGKNIQYF TGTGCCACCAGCAGAGATTCTCGGGTCGGCGGTGGAGGTGGGAAAAACATTCAGTACTTC
TRBJ2-7 TRBV7-9 NA NA CASSPPGAFLSYEQYF TGTGCCAGCAGCCCCCCGGGAGCGTTCCTCTCCTACGAGCAGTACTTC
TRBJ2-7 TRBV19 NA TRBD1 CASSIVGTGAYEQYF TGTGCCAGTAGTATAGTAGGGACAGGGGCATACGAGCAGTACTTC
TRBJ1-2 TRBV6-1 NA NA CASSEDSSYTF TGTGCCAGCAGTGAAGACAGTAGCTACACCTTC
TRBJ1-5 TRBV28 NA TRBD1 CASRTGVSQPQHF TGTGCCAGCAGGACAGGGGTTAGTCAGCCCCAGCATTTT
TRBJ2-2 TRBV9 NA TRBD2 CASSVLGSGMTGELFF TGTGCCAGCAGCGTTCTGGGTAGCGGGATGACCGGGGAGCTGTTTTTT
TRBJ2-1 TRBV19 once TRBD2 CASSMTSGSYEQFF TGTGCCAGTAGTATGACTAGCGGGAGTTATGAGCAGTTCTTC
TRBJ1-5 TRBV19 NA NA CASSWYREGGQPQHF TGTGCCAGTAGTTGGTACAGGGAGGGGGGTCAGCCCCAGCATTTT
TRBJ2-2 TRBV15 NA TRBD1 CATSRDRGLTGELFF TGTGCCACCAGCAGGGACAGGGGCCTTACCGGGGAGCTGTTTTTT
TRBJ2-7 TRBV2 NA NA CASSEPTRQRVHF TGTGCCAGCAGTGAACCCACACGACAGCGTGTCCACTTC
TRBJ1-1 TRBV7-2 NA NA CASSSPRGTEAFF TGTGCCAGCAGCTCCCCCAGGGGTACTGAAGCTTTCTTT
TRBJ1-5 TRBV19 NA NA CASSPGMNQPQHF TGTGCCAGTAGTCCGGGGATGAATCAGCCCCAGCATTTT